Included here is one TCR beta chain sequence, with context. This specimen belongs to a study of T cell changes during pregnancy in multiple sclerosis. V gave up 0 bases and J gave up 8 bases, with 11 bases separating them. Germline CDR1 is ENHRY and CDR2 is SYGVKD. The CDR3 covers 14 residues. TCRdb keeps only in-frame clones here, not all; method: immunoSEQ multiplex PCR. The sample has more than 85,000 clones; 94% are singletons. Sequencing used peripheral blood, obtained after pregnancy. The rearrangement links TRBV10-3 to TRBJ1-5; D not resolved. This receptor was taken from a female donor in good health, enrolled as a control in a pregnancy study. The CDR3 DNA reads TGTGCCATCAGTGAGTCGGGCGGGTATGAGCCCCAGCATTTT. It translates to CAISESGGYEPQHF.